The 25 T cell receptor beta chains given below trace back to one sample, sequenced in a study of identical twins. TCRdb re-called the 5' RACE reads with MiXCR, one entry per CDR3 protein. The sample has some 900,000 distinct CDR3 sequences; 10% to 15% are singletons. This sample was also put to use in a study of yellow fever vaccine responses in identical twins.

Input material: PBMCs. The receptors were sampled from a woman under 30 in good health.

V and J are TRBV12-5 and TRBJ2-1; D is perhaps TRBD1 or TRBD2 (6 bases each). The CDR3 consists of 14 residues. V was cut by 3 bases and J by 6 bases, with 12 bases left in between. Germline lookup yields CDR1 LGHNT and CDR2 FRNRAP. CDR3 DNA: TGTGCTAGTGGTTTAGGGGGGTGGGTCAATGAGCAGTTCTTC. Its protein product is CASGLGGWVNEQFF.

This clonotype was seen more than once but under ten times. The J gene is TRBJ2-1, the V gene TRBV5-1; 9 bases map to TRBD2. The trim removed 2 bases at V and 7 bases at J, leaving 4 bases unmatched. CDR3 length: 14 amino acids. The V gene's germline CDR1 is SGHRS and CDR2 YFSETQ. The CDR3 region is CASSLSGGKNEQFF. The DNA for the CDR3 is TGCGCCAGCAGCTTAAGCGGGGGGAAGAATGAGCAGTTCTTC.

There are a few counts of this clonotype. The V gene is TRBV14, the J gene TRBJ2-1, with 9 positions matching TRBD2. Per germline, CDR1 SGHDN and CDR2 FVKESK. The CDR3 loop spans 13 amino acids. V shed 1 base, J shed 10 bases, and the junction held 2 bases outside the gene matches. CDR3 DNA sequence: TGTGCCAGCAGCCAAGGCGGGGGGGGAGAGCAGTTCTTC. It yields the protein CASSQGGGGEQFF. The full variable domain, its missing parts supplied by reference TRBV14 and TRBJ2-1, is EAGVTQFPSHSVIEKGQTVTLRCDPISGHDNLYWYRRVMGKEIKFLLHFVKESKQDESGMPNNRFLAERTGGTYSTLKVQPAELEDSGVYFCASSQGGGGEQFFGPGTRLTVL.

This clonotype was observed many times. This chain uses TRBV12-3 or TRBV12-4 with TRBJ2-5; no clear D. The CDR3 sequence is 15 residues long. Trimming left V 6 bases short and J 6 bases short, with 20 bases between. The CDR3 reads CASSSNSTSKKTQYF. The CDR3 bases are TGTGCCAGCAGCTCAAACTCGACTTCGAAAAAGACCCAGTACTTC.

This clonotype was detected only once. This may come from a read error, since a much larger clone is one base off. V and J are TRBV7-6 and TRBJ2-5, with D maybe TRBD2 (6 bases). Trimming pared 1 base from V and 1 base from J, leaving 10 bases between. The CDR3 consists of 15 residues. The germline CDR1 and CDR2 sequences are SGHVS and FNYEAQ. The CDR3 here is CASSLVLGGQETQYF. The CDR3 DNA reads TGTGCCAGCAGCTTAGTTTTGGGGGGCCAAGAGACCCAGTACTTC.

The chain carries TRBV20-1 and TRBJ1-1, with 10 nucleotides matching TRBD1. V was pared by 6 bases and J by 1 base, with 8 bases of the junction left unmatched. CDR3 length: 15 residues. Germline CDR1 reads DFQATT; CDR2 reads SNEGSKA (reference sequence). In nucleotides, the CDR3 is TGCAGTGCCCCGGCAGGGACAGGGGCGAACACTGAAGCTTTCTTT. It is translated as CSAPAGTGANTEAFF.

In this sample, this clonotype turned up a few times. The rearrangement uses TRBV20-1 and TRBJ2-7; TRBD1 aligns across 7 bases. V lost 1 base, J lost 6 bases, and 9 bases stayed unmatched. In germline, CDR1 is DFQATT, CDR2 SNEGSKA (reference sequence). The CDR3 covers 14 residues. The CDR3 sequence is CSARAETGLVEQYF. Written as DNA, the CDR3 is TGCAGTGCTAGAGCGGAGACAGGGTTGGTCGAGCAGTACTTC.

This clonotype was seen a few times. This chain joins TRBV7-9 and TRBJ2-3; D is uncertain. The CDR3 covers 15 residues. V dropped 4 bases and J dropped 6 bases, with 17 bases sitting between them. Germline CDR1 is SEHNR and CDR2 is FQNEAQ (reference sequence). CDR3 coding DNA: TGTGCCAGCAGCTCCCCCCGGGCCGCCTTGGATACGCAGTATTTT. It specifies CASSSPRAALDTQYF.

A few counts support this clonotype. This chain joins TRBV5-1 and TRBJ2-7; TRBD1 matches at 7 bases. This CDR3 spans 18 amino acids. Unmatched junction bases numbered 15, after V lost 1 base and J lost 2 bases. Germline loops: CDR1 SGHRS, CDR2 YFSETQ. CDR3: CASSLWEIDRVIPYEQYF. The CDR3 coding sequence is TGCGCCAGCAGCTTGTGGGAGATAGACAGGGTAATACCCTACGAGCAGTACTTC. The full variable domain, in which reference TRBV5-1 and TRBJ2-7 provide the parts outside the CDR3, is KAGVTQTPRYLIKTRGQQVTLSCSPISGHRSVSWYQQTPGQGLQFLFEYFSETQRNKGNFPGRFSGRQFSNSRSEMNVSTLELGDSALYLCASSLWEIDRVIPYEQYFGPGTRLTVT.

This clonotype appeared a few times. The V gene is TRBV20-1, the J gene TRBJ2-5, with TRBD2 as a possible D gene (6 bases). Deletions cut 3 bases from V and 4 bases from J, with 12 bases between. There are 13 residues in the CDR3. CDR1 and CDR2 from the germline V gene are DFQATT and SNEGSKA (reference sequence). CDR3 in DNA: TGCAGTGCTAGTGGAGGGTCCTCAGAGACCCAGTACTTC. Protein product: CSASGGSSETQYF.

At least ten counts were recorded for this clonotype. A much larger clone differs by one base, so this may be a read error. The chain links TRBV5-1 to TRBJ1-1; D is perhaps TRBD1 (5 bases). The CDR3 runs to 13 residues. Trimming pared 0 bases from V and 3 bases from J, leaving 6 bases between. Germline assignment: CDR1 SGHRS and CDR2 YFSETQ. The CDR3 here is CASSLGQHTEAFF. DNA of the CDR3: TGCGCCAGCAGCTTGGGACAGCACACTGAAGCTTTCTTT.

The V call is TRBV15, the J call TRBJ2-7; TRBD1 matches 7 bases. The germline CDR1 and CDR2 sequences are LNHNV and YYDKDF (reference sequence). CDR3 length equals 14 residues. The junction had 13 bases not matched to a gene; V was cut back by 8 bases and J by 6 bases. For the CDR3, the DNA is TGTGCCACCGGGCCGGGACAGAGATTCCTCGAGCAGTACTTC. Its translation: CATGPGQRFLEQYF.

This clonotype was seen at least ten times. The V call is TRBV4-1, the J call TRBJ1-2; possible D gene TRBD1, 6 bases. Deletions cut 0 bases from V and 2 bases from J, with 13 bases between. CDR1 MGHRA and CDR2 YSYEKL come from the germline V gene. The CDR3 length is 16 residues. The CDR3 spells CASSQDGTTPNYGYTF. The CDR3 nucleotides read TGCGCCAGCAGCCAAGATGGGACAACACCGAACTATGGCTACACCTTC.

The CDR3: CASSQVEGELEQYF. Here the CDR3 DNA reads TGCGCCAGCAGCCAAGTCGAGGGGGAGCTCGAGCAGTACTTC. The V gene is TRBV4-1, the J gene TRBJ2-7; maybe TRBD1 (6 bases). The CDR3 has 14 amino acids. V was pared by 1 base and J by 6 bases, with 13 bases between. Germline CDR1 MGHRA, CDR2 YSYEKL.

This clonotype was seen a few times. The V and J genes are TRBV18 and TRBJ2-7; 9 bases align to TRBD1. Germline-derived CDR1 and CDR2 are KGHSH and LQKENI. The V gene end was trimmed by 2 bases and the J gene end by 4 bases; junction bases not matched to a gene: 6. The CDR3 is 15 amino acids. The CDR3 DNA is TGTGCCAGCTCACCAGGACAGGGGATAATTTACGAGCAGTACTTC. As protein: CASSPGQGIIYEQYF.

This clonotype turned up a few times. The chain is built from TRBV3-1 and TRBJ2-7; 11 positions agree with TRBD2. The J segment lost 5 bases and the V segment lost 2 bases, leaving 5 bases of the junction unmatched. This CDR3 has 15 amino acids. Germline CDR1 and CDR2: LGHDT and YNNKEL (reference sequence). Here the CDR3 reads CASSQQLAGVHEQYF. The DNA for the CDR3 is TGTGCCAGCAGCCAACAACTAGCGGGAGTTCACGAGCAGTACTTC.

This clonotype was seen a handful of times. The chain joins TRBV27 to TRBJ2-5, with 8 nucleotides matching TRBD1. The germline CDR1 and CDR2 sequences are MNHEY and SMNVEV (reference sequence). Trimming removed 5 bases from V and 5 bases from J; junction bases left unmatched: 13. The CDR3 sequence is 16 residues long. The CDR3 bases are TGTGCCAGCAGTCCCCAATGGGACAGGTTGGCGGAGACCCAGTACTTC. As protein: CASSPQWDRLAETQYF.

This clonotype showed up just once. The chain carries TRBV12-3 or TRBV12-4 and TRBJ1-1; D is unclear. The CDR3 covers 15 residues. V shed 5 bases and J shed 0 bases, with 13 bases lying between them. The CDR3, as DNA: TGTGCCAGCAGTCTCCGTGGCAGACTGAACACTGAAGCTTTCTTT. Translation: CASSLRGRLNTEAFF.

There are a few counts of this clonotype. The rearrangement uses TRBV24-1 and TRBJ2-2, with D tentatively TRBD1 (5 bases). Trimming removed 1 base at V and 3 bases at J, with 11 bases between. Germline CDR1 is KGHDR and CDR2 is SFDVKD. The CDR3 spans 16 residues. CDR3 nucleotide sequence: TGTGCCACCAGTGATTTTCGGCCAGGGCACACCGGGGAGCTGTTTTTT. Translated, it gives CATSDFRPGHTGELFF.

The chain uses TRBV7-9 and TRBJ2-7, with 14 bases identical to TRBD2. V dropped 5 bases and J dropped 3; count of bases not matched to a gene: 3. The CDR3 has 15 residues. Germline CDR1 SEHNR, CDR2 FQNEAQ (reference sequence). CDR3 loop: CASSRGLAGVYEQYF. CDR3 nucleotide sequence: TGTGCCAGCAGCCGGGGACTAGCGGGAGTCTACGAGCAGTACTTC. The full variable domain, completed using reference TRBV7-9 and TRBJ2-7, is DTGVSQNPRHKITKRGQNVTFRCDPISEHNRLYWYRQTLGQGPEFLTYFQNEAQLEKSRLLSDRFSAERPKGSFSTLEIQRTEQGDSAMYLCASSRGLAGVYEQYFGPGTRLTVT.

This clonotype was recorded a few times. The chain carries TRBV15 and TRBJ2-5; D is ambiguous. The germline V and J ends were trimmed by 3 bases and 2 bases, with 10 bases remaining between them. The germline CDR1 and CDR2 sequences are LNHNV and YYDKDF (reference sequence). This CDR3 has 14 amino acids. The DNA for the CDR3 is TGTGCCACCAGCAGCCGCCGGGTTCAAGAGACCCAGTACTTC. Residues: CATSSRRVQETQYF.

In its sample, this clonotype was seen a few times. This chain joins TRBV6-5 and TRBJ1-3, with D uncertain. This CDR3 region has 17 residues. The germline V gene has CDR1 MNHEY and CDR2 SVGAGI. V gave up 2 bases and J gave up 0 bases, with 14 bases separating them. This chain's CDR3 is CASSYSQQPYSGNTIYF. CDR3 in DNA: TGTGCCAGCAGTTACAGCCAGCAACCATACTCTGGAAACACCATATATTTT.

V gene TRBV14 combines with J gene TRBJ2-7; no reliable D call. V lost 3 bases, J lost 4 bases, and 13 bases lay in between. CDR3 length equals 14 residues. Germline CDR1 and CDR2: SGHDN and FVKESK. This CDR3 reads CASSQRGPLYEQYF. The CDR3 nucleotides read TGTGCCAGCAGCCAGCGAGGTCCCTTATACGAGCAGTACTTC.

This clonotype has just a few counts. The rearrangement joins TRBV7-7 to TRBJ2-5; 8 bases are shared with TRBD2. The CDR3 loop spans 13 amino acids. V lost 5 bases to trimming and J lost 7 bases; unmatched junction nucleotides: 6. CDR1 SSHAT and CDR2 FNYEAQ come from the germline V gene (reference sequence). The CDR3: CASSPSAGGTQYF. DNA for the CDR3: TGTGCCAGCAGCCCCTCGGCGGGAGGGACCCAGTACTTC.

This clonotype has only a few counts. This chain joins TRBV24-1 and TRBJ1-1; maybe TRBD1 (5 bases). The CDR3 has 13 residues. V was cut by 0 bases and J by 7 bases, with 8 bases left in between. The V gene's germline CDR1 is KGHDR and CDR2 SFDVKD. This CDR3 reads CATSDLGDGEAFF. CDR3 bases: TGTGCCACCAGTGATTTGGGGGACGGTGAAGCTTTCTTT.